The 20 T cell receptor beta chains below come from one sample, sequenced in a study of T and B cells in COVID-19 patients. TRB was amplified from around 250-500 ng of blood genomic DNA. Multiplex PCR with BIOMED2 TRB-A/B primer pools amplified TRB rearrangements. TCRdb used MiXCR to reprocess the multiplex PCR reads, holding one entry per CDR3 protein. Altogether about 8,400 distinct CDR3 sequences are present, roughly 26% being singletons, with the ten largest covering about 6%. Sequenced material: blood. The receptors were gathered from a human donor who had recovered from COVID-19.

Concerning this clonotype itself: One junction end disagrees with the germline gene, perhaps due to a read error. The gene calls are TRBV4-3 and TRBJ2-1; D uncertain. Germline CDR1 and CDR2: LGHNA and YSLEER. This CDR3 is built from 14 residues. This CDR3 reads CASSQVGSLNEQLF. For the CDR3, the DNA is TGCGCCAGCAGCCAAGTAGGCAGCCTCAATGAGCAGCTCTTC.

This clonotype was counted ten times or more. The CDR3, as DNA: TGTGCCAGCAGTTGGGAGGCGAGCAATCAGCCCCAGCATTTT. Translation: CASSWEASNQPQHF. The rearrangement links TRBV27 to TRBJ1-5; D is undetermined. The CDR3 has 14 residues. Looked up from germline, CDR1 is MNHEY and CDR2 is SMNVEV (reference sequence). Trimming removed 4 bases from V and 1 base from J, with 8 bases in between.

In this sample, this clonotype turned up many times. The V gene is TRBV6-1, the J gene TRBJ1-2, with D possibly matching TRBD1 (5 bases). Trimming took off 1 base at V and 0 bases at J, with 15 bases between the two ends. Germline values: CDR1 MNHNS, CDR2 SASEGT. The CDR3 length is 17 residues. Here the CDR3 DNA reads TGTGCCAGCAGTGAAGAGCAGGGAGTACCATCTAACTATGGCTACACCTTC. The encoded protein is CASSEEQGVPSNYGYTF.

This rearrangement joins TRBV7-2 to TRBJ2-7; 8 bases align to TRBD2. J was trimmed by 10 bases and V by 3 bases; bases with no gene match: 5. The CDR3 runs to 12 residues. Per germline, CDR1 SGHTA and CDR2 FQGNSA. The CDR3 here is CASSFTGGPQYF. CDR3 nucleotides: TGTGCCAGCAGCTTTACGGGAGGGCCCCAGTACTTC. Variable domain in full (rest from reference TRBV7-2 and TRBJ2-7): GAGVSQSPSNKVTEKGKDVELRCDPISGHTALYWYRQSLGQGLEFLIYFQGNSAPDKSGLPSDRFSAERTGGSVSTLTIQRTQQEDSAVYLCASSFTGGPQYFGPGTRLTVT.

V and J are TRBV20-1 and TRBJ2-3, with 12 bases aligning to TRBD2. V gave up 4 bases and J gave up 0 bases; unmatched junction bases: 14. The CDR3 extends over 19 amino acids. In germline, CDR1 is DFQATT, CDR2 SNEGSKA (reference sequence). CDR3 amino acids: CSANRPGGTSGGSTDTQYF. In DNA form, the CDR3 reads TGCAGTGCTAACCGACCCGGCGGAACTAGCGGGGGGAGCACAGATACGCAGTATTTT.

In this sample, this clonotype turned up once. At one boundary the junction diverges from the germline segment, which might be a read error. V and J are TRBV7-9 and TRBJ2-3; D gene ambiguous. Germline CDR1 reads SEHNR; CDR2 reads FQNEAQ (reference sequence). This CDR3 has 12 residues. The CDR3 loop reads CASSPLGDTHYF. The CDR3 nucleotides read TGTGCCAGCAGCCCCCTCGGTGATACGCATTATTTT.

A word on this clonotype: A read error may be the cause here, since a much bigger clone is one base away. The chain recombines TRBV18 with TRBJ1-5, with D possibly matching TRBD1 (5 bases). This CDR3 has 16 amino acids. Germline assignment: CDR1 KGHSH and CDR2 LQKENI. The CDR3 coding sequence is TGTGCCAGCTCATCCAACCAGGGAAGCGTCAATCATCCCCAGCATTTT. Translating gives CASSSNQGSVNHPQHF.

There are many counts of this clonotype. This chain links TRBV24-1 with TRBJ1-2, with TRBD1 as a possible D gene (6 bases). V dropped 7 bases and J dropped 7 bases, with 15 bases sitting between them. The CDR3 extends over 13 amino acids. The germline CDR1 and CDR2 sequences are KGHDR and SFDVKD. Here the CDR3 DNA reads TGTGCCACCAGCTCCAGGACAGCGAGTGGCTACACCTTC. Amino acids: CATSSRTASGYTF.

This clonotype has a count of ten or more. The rearrangement uses TRBV6-5 and TRBJ1-3; tentative D call: TRBD1 (6 bases). The germline V and J ends were trimmed by 4 bases and 0 bases, with 16 bases remaining between them. From germline, CDR1 is MNHEY and CDR2 SVGAGI. There are 17 residues in the CDR3. This CDR3 reads CASSFRQTGSSGNTIYF. In DNA form, the CDR3 reads TGTGCCAGCAGTTTTCGGCAGACAGGCAGCTCTGGAAACACCATATATTTT.

As concerns this clonotype: This clone may be a read error of a much larger clone one base away. The chain uses TRBV19 and TRBJ1-1; possible D gene TRBD1, 5 bases. This CDR3 comprises 15 residues. Germline V gene sequence: CDR1 LNHDA, CDR2 SQIVND (reference sequence). The germline V and J ends were trimmed by 3 bases and 8 bases, with 19 bases remaining between them. CDR3 sequence: CASSIGTGAGSEAFF. The CDR3 region has the DNA TGTGCCAGTAGTATTGGGACGGGAGCAGGGTCCGAAGCTTTCTTT.

This clonotype is labeled as medium-sized (0.01 to 0.1%). The chain employs TRBV12-3 or TRBV12-4 and TRBJ2-3; a possible D gene is TRBD2 (5 bases). The CDR3 sequence is 13 residues long. Trimming shortened V by 5 bases and J by 3 bases, and 9 bases separated the two germline ends. CDR3 region: CASSDYRTDTQYF. In nucleotides, the CDR3 is TGTGCCAGCAGTGACTATCGAACAGATACGCAGTATTTT.

This clonotype is medium-sized. The chain joins TRBV18 to TRBJ2-5, with D unresolved. The CDR3 spans 12 residues. CDR1 KGHSH and CDR2 LQKENI come from the germline V gene. V was trimmed by 5 bases and J by 4 bases, leaving 8 bases between them. The CDR3 DNA follows: TGTGCCAGCTCATCCCAGACAGAGACCCAGTACTTC. This codes for CASSSQTETQYF.

Relative to its sample, this clonotype is medium-sized. The genes are TRBV19 and TRBJ2-2, with 8 nucleotides matching TRBD2. V shed 7 bases and J 2 bases; nucleotides not matched to a gene: 6. CDR1 is LNHDA and CDR2 is SQIVND in the germline V gene (reference sequence). The CDR3 totals 15 residues. The CDR3, as DNA: TGTGCCAGTAAAAGGCGGGGGGCCAACACCGGGGAGCTGTTTTTT. As protein: CASKRRGANTGELFF.

By sample fraction, this clonotype is medium-sized. V usage is TRBV15 and J usage is TRBJ2-5; possible D gene TRBD2, 5 bases. The CDR3 is 15 residues long. Looked up from germline, CDR1 is LNHNV and CDR2 is YYDKDF (reference sequence). V gave up 8 bases and J gave up 3 bases, with 19 bases separating them. The CDR3 here is CATAVANSREETQYF. The CDR3 coding sequence is TGTGCCACCGCTGTGGCGAATTCGAGGGAAGAGACCCAGTACTTC.

This clonotype is deemed medium-sized (0.01 to 0.1%). The chain recombines TRBV29-1 with TRBJ2-5; D may be TRBD2 (7 bases). Germline CDR1 SQVTM, CDR2 ANQGSEA. This CDR3 is 14 amino acids long. The germline V and J ends were trimmed by 6 bases and 5 bases, with 19 bases remaining between them. Here the CDR3 reads CSVSFWGGGETQYF. As DNA, the CDR3 is TGCAGCGTATCCTTCTGGGGCGGGGGCGAGACCCAGTACTTC.

This clonotype is judged medium-sized. V and J are TRBV6-5 and TRBJ2-2; 9 bases fit TRBD1. Germline-derived CDR1 and CDR2 are MNHEY and SVGAGI. The CDR3 is made up of 14 amino acids. The V gene end was trimmed by 5 bases and the J gene end by 4 bases; junction bases not matched to a gene: 2. CDR3 bases: TGTGCCAGCAGTGGACAGGGGAGCACCGGGGAGCTGTTTTTT. Translation gives CASSGQGSTGELFF.

This clonotype is categorized as medium-sized. The chain couples TRBV19 to TRBJ2-1, with D possibly being TRBD1 (5 bases). Germline V lookup: CDR1 LNHDA, CDR2 SQIVND (reference sequence). V was clipped by 1 base and J by 8 bases, with 18 bases between them. This CDR3 spans 16 amino acids. This chain's CDR3 is CASSIVAGVRGYEQFF. For the CDR3, the DNA is TGTGCCAGTAGTATAGTGGCTGGGGTAAGGGGCTATGAGCAGTTCTTC.

Regarding this clonotype: This may be a read error, as it is one base from a much larger clone. The V and J genes are TRBV12-3 or TRBV12-4 and TRBJ2-3; 8 positions agree with TRBD1. V shed 7 bases and J 2 bases; nucleotides not matched to a gene: 8. The CDR3 contains 15 residues. The chain's CDR3 is CASNPWTGFTDTQYF. The CDR3 DNA reads as TGTGCCAGCAACCCCTGGACAGGGTTCACAGATACGCAGTATTTT.

Within the sample, this clonotype is medium-sized. The chain is built from TRBV6-6 and TRBJ2-1; 10 bases fit TRBD2. The V and J ends lost 6 bases and 3 bases, in that order; junction bases with no gene match: 2. Germline assignment: CDR1 MNHNY and CDR2 SVGAGI (reference sequence). The CDR3 sequence is 14 residues long. The CDR3 region has the DNA TGTGCCAGCAGGACTAGCGGGTTCTACAATGAGCAGTTCTTC. This codes for CASRTSGFYNEQFF.

This clonotype was seen only a few times. The chain recombines TRBV5-1 with TRBJ1-2, with TRBD1 identical over 10 bases. The germline V gene has CDR1 SGHRS and CDR2 YFSETQ. V trimming: 0 bases; J trimming: 7 bases; junction bases outside the gene matches: 9. This CDR3 comprises 16 residues. The CDR3 spells CASSLALTGGAGGYTF. CDR3 sequence (DNA): TGCGCCAGCAGCTTGGCCCTGACAGGGGGCGCCGGTGGCTACACCTTC.